This T cell receptor (beta chain) was found in a study of radiation and T cells in renal cell carcinoma. Measured with immunoSEQ multiplex PCR; TCRdb has only the in-frame clones, and not every one. The data show about 19,000 clones, 50% to 65% seen once. The sample's treatment: 15 Gy SBRT to primary tumor, nephrectomy 4 weeks later. The CDR3 has 13 amino acids. The ends were cut back, 0 bases at V and 4 bases at J, with 7 bases in the middle. CDR1 and CDR2 (germline): SGDLS, YYNGEE. As for this clone: Antigen specificity is unknown.

General observations from the study: Intratumoral heterogeneity was not captured in these approximately 1 g regions. Compared with controls, irradiated tumors had more, larger dominant CDR3 motifs.

This specimen consisted of tumor tissue, obtained from a patient whose treatment included radiotherapy and nephrectomy. The TCR was taken from a woman aged 70 to 79 with renal cell carcinoma. The V gene is TRBV9, the J gene TRBJ1-1; tentatively, D is TRBD1 (5 bases). In DNA form, the CDR3 reads TGTGCCAGCAGCGTAGACAGGAGCACTGAAGCTTTCTTT. It encodes CASSVDRSTEAFF.